The T cell receptor beta chain under discussion was sequenced for a study of T cell responses to AZD1222 COVID-19 vaccine. This clone was detected once. The germline V gene has CDR1 GTSNPN and CDR2 SVGIG (reference sequence). CDR3 length equals 12 residues. Deletions cut 7 bases from V and 0 bases from J, with 10 bases between. Data came from immunoSEQ multiplex PCR; TCRdb stores just in-frame clones and leaves some out. The profile shows roughly 72,000 clones, 75% to 90% of them singletons. The chain links TRBV30 to TRBJ2-7; perhaps TRBD2 as D (6 bases). This clonotype was obtained from an adult in good health. The source was peripheral blood, collected on day 0 of AZD1222 vaccination. CDR3 sequence reads: CASIGSSYEQYF. The DNA of the CDR3 is TGTGCCTCAATCGGGAGCTCCTACGAGCAGTACTTC.